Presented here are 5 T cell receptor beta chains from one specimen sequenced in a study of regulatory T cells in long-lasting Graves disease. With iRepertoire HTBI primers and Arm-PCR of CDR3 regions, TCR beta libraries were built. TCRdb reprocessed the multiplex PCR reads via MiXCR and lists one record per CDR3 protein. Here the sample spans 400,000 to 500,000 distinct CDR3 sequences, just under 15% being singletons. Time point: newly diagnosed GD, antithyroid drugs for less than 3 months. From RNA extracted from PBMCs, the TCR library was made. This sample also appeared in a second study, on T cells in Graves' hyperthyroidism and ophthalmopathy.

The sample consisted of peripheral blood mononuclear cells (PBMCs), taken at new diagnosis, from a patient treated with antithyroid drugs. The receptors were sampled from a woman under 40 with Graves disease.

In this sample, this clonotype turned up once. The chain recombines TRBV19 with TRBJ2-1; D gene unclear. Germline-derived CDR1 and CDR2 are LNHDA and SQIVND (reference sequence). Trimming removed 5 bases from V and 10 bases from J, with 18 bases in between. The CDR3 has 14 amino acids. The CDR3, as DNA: TGTGCCAGTAGTCTATTAGTATCGGTCGGGGAGCAGTTCTTC. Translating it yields CASSLLVSVGEQFF.

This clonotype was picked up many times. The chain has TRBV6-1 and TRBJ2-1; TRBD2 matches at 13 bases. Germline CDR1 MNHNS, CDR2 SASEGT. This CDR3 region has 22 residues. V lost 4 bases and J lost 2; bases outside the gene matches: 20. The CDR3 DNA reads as TGTGCCAGCAGTGTCGCCCTCAGAGGGACAGGACTAGCGGGAGTTGCCTACAATGAGCAGTTCTTC. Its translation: CASSVALRGTGLAGVAYNEQFF.

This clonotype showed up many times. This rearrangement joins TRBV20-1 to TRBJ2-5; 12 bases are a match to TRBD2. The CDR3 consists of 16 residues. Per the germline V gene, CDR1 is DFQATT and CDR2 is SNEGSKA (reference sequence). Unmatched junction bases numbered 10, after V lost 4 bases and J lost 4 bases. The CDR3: CSATKGTSGHGETQYF. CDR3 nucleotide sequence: TGCAGTGCTACCAAGGGGACTAGCGGGCATGGAGAGACCCAGTACTTC.

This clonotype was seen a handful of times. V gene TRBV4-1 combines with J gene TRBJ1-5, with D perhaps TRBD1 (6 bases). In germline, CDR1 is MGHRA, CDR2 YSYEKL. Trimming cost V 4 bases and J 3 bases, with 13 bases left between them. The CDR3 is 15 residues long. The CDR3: CASSPARTDNQPQHF. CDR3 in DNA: TGCGCCAGCAGCCCAGCGAGGACAGACAATCAGCCCCAGCATTTT.

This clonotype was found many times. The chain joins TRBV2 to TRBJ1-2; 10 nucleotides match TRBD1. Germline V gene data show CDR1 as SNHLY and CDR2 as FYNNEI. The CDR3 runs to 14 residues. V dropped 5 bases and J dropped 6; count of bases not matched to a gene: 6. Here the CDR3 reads CASSRTGGVHGYTF. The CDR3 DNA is TGTGCCAGCAGTAGGACAGGGGGAGTACATGGCTACACCTTC.